Given below is one TCR beta chain in context. Its antigen is undetermined. Other DNA sequences in this specimen translate into the identical CDR3. Amplification used 60 Vbeta primers and 13 Jbeta primers. Only in-frame clones appear in the TCRdb table, and some are missing; sequencing was by immunoSEQ multiplex PCR. The sample includes around 280,000 clones, around 90% of them seen just once. The source of the sample is a study of cytomegalovirus exposure and HLA in healthy donors. For the study at large: Earlier findings included roughly 100 million unique TCR beta sequences obtained from about 180 million T cells. Study-level findings and limits: In vitro assays verified that three CMV-associated chains recognized CMV antigens specifically.

Trimming took 4 bases from V and 4 from J; bases not matched to a gene: 3. This CDR3 is built from 15 residues. Germline V lookup: CDR1 MNHNS, CDR2 SASEGT. This sequence joins TRBV6-1 and TRBJ2-2, with 10 bases that match TRBD1. The source is a woman between 18 and 30 years old in good health and CMV-seronegative. Sequenced sample: PBMCs. DNA of the CDR3: TGTGCCAGCAGTGGACAGGGGGCTGGCACCGGGGAGCTGTTTTTT. It encodes CASSGQGAGTGELFF.